Shown below are 10 T cell receptor beta chains from a single sample sequenced in a study of shared clonotypes between healthy human individuals. Using immunoSEQ multiplex PCR, the repertoire was profiled, and TCRdb retains in-frame clones only, with some absent. The sample lists approximately 350,000 clones; 90% to 98% were seen once. The sequenced material came from memory CD8+ T cells sorted from blood. The subset: CD45RO+ cells pooled with CCR7-negative TemRA cells. The receptor source for this set is a man aged 30-40 years in good health.

The chain carries TRBV27 and TRBJ2-3; the match to TRBD2 covers 8 bases. Per germline, CDR1 MNHEY and CDR2 SMNVEV (reference sequence). This CDR3 is 17 amino acids long. Trimming took 3 bases from V and 3 from J; bases not matched to a gene: 11. The CDR3 loop reads CASSFSAGGGMTDTQYF. Here the CDR3 DNA reads TGTGCCAGCAGTTTCTCTGCGGGAGGAGGGATGACAGATACGCAGTATTTT.

This sequence joins TRBV4-1 and TRBJ2-7, with 11 bases lining up with TRBD2. Germline V gene lookup returns CDR1 MGHRA and CDR2 YSYEKL. V gave up 1 base and J gave up 3 bases; unmatched junction bases: 8. The CDR3 has 17 amino acids. The CDR3 bases are TGCGCCAGCAGCCAAGTCGCGACTAGCGGGACCAGCTACGAGCAGTACTTC. As protein: CASSQVATSGTSYEQYF.

The J gene is TRBJ2-5, the V gene TRBV29-1; the D gene is possibly TRBD2 (5 bases). V lost 5 bases to trimming and J lost 2 bases, with 15 bases between them. The CDR3 is 14 residues long. CDR1 is SQVTM and CDR2 is ANQGSEA in the germline V gene. CDR3 coding DNA: TGCAGCGTTTTTGGAATTCGGGGTCAAGAGACCCAGTACTTC. Amino acids: CSVFGIRGQETQYF.

The V gene is TRBV6-6, the J gene TRBJ1-6; no definite D call. The germline V gene has CDR1 MNHNY and CDR2 SVGAGI (reference sequence). Trimming removed 2 bases at V and 10 bases at J, with 15 bases between. This CDR3 region has 15 residues. Written as DNA, the CDR3 is TGTGCCAGCAGTTACCGGGCCTCGGGTGGCTCACCCCTCCACTTT. This encodes CASSYRASGGSPLHF.

The rearrangement joins TRBV28 to TRBJ1-5, with TRBD1 matching 10 bases. Trimming at V came to 6 bases and at J to 7 bases, leaving 6 bases not matched to a gene. The CDR3 consists of 14 residues. Per germline, CDR1 MDHEN and CDR2 SYDVKM. The CDR3 protein is CASSLGQGVQPQHF. DNA of the CDR3: TGTGCCAGCAGCCTCGGACAGGGGGTACAGCCCCAGCATTTT.

This clone was seen a single time. The sample has other DNA sequences that encode this CDR3 too. The chain employs TRBV2 and TRBJ1-1; D not certain. Deletions cut 6 bases from V and 2 bases from J, with 4 bases between. This CDR3 region has 11 residues. CDR1 SNHLY and CDR2 FYNNEI come from the germline V gene. The CDR3 here is CASRPNTEAFF. In DNA form, the CDR3 reads TGTGCCAGCAGACCTAACACTGAAGCTTTCTTT. Variable domain in full (rest from reference TRBV2 and TRBJ1-1): EPEVTQTPSHQVTQMGQEVILRCVPISNHLYFYWYRQILGQKVEFLVSFYNNEISEKSEIFDDQFSVERPDGSNFTLKIRSTKLEDSAMYFCASRPNTEAFFGQGTRLTVV.

This sequence joins TRBV6-1 and TRBJ1-3, with 9 bases that match TRBD1. There are 17 residues in the CDR3. Trimming at V came to 2 bases and at J to 0 bases, leaving 5 bases not matched to a gene. Germline CDR1 reads MNHNS; CDR2 reads SASEGT. The CDR3 DNA reads TGTGCCAGCAGTGAACCTGGACAGGGGCACTCTGGAAACACCATATATTTT. Residues: CASSEPGQGHSGNTIYF.

In the case of this clone: An end of the junction does not agree with germline; a read error may underlie this. Other DNA sequences of this sample code for an identical CDR3. The V and J genes are TRBV6-5 and TRBJ1-3; no clear D. CDR3 size: 15 residues. The germline gives CDR1 MNHEY, CDR2 SVGAGI. CDR3 region: CASSYSKTSGNTIYF. The CDR3 DNA is TGTGCCAGCAGCTACTCAAAGACAAGCGGAAACACCATATATTTT.

The CDR3 loop is CASSLRAGEQFF. The CDR3 bases are TGTGCCAGCAGTTTAAGGGCGGGTGAGCAGTTCTTC. V gene TRBV28 combines with J gene TRBJ2-1, with a weak D call TRBD2 (5 bases). V was pared by 2 bases and J by 9 bases, with 8 bases between. The CDR3 length is 12 residues. CDR1 and CDR2 (germline): MDHEN, SYDVKM.

The chain carries TRBV28 and TRBJ1-2, with TRBD1 identical over 10 bases. In germline, CDR1 is MDHEN, CDR2 SYDVKM. V shed 2 bases, J shed 4 bases, and the junction held 4 bases outside the gene matches. The CDR3 consists of 15 residues. The CDR3 region has the DNA TGTGCCAGCAGTTTAAATGGACAGGGGGTCTATGGCTACACCTTC. Amino acids: CASSLNGQGVYGYTF.